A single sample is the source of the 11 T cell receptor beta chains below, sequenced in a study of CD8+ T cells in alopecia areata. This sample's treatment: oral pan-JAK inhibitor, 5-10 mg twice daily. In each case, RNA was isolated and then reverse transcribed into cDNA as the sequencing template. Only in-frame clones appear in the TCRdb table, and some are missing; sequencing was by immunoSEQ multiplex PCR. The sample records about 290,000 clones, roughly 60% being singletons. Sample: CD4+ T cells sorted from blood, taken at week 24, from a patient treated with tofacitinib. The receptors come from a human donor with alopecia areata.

CDR3: CASSLPEGNTEAFF. The CDR3 bases are TGCGCCAGCAGCCTCCCCGAGGGGAACACTGAAGCTTTCTTT. The gene calls are TRBV5-1 and TRBJ1-1; D not resolved. Trimming took 4 bases from V and 1 from J, leaving 11 bases between them. The CDR3 totals 14 residues. Germline values: CDR1 SGHRS, CDR2 YFSETQ.

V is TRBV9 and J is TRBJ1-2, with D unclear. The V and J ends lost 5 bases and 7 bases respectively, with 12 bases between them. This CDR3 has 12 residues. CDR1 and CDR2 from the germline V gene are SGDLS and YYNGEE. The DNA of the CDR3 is TGTGCCAGCAGTGGAGTTTGGGGTGGCTACACCTTC. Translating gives CASSGVWGGYTF.

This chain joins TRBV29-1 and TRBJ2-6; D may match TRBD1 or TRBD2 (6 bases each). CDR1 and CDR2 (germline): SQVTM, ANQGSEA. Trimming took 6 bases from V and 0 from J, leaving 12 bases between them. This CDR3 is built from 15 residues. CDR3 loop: CSVQGRLSGANVLTF. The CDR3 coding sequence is TGCAGCGTCCAGGGGAGGCTCTCTGGGGCCAACGTCCTGACTTTC.

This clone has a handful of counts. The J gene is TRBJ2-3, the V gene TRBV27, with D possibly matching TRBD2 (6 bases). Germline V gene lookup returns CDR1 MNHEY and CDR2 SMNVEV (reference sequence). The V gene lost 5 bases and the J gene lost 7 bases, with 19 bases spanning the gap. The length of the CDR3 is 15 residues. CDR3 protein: CASSPPRASENTQYF. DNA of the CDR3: TGTGCCAGCAGTCCCCCCCGGGCTAGCGAGAATACGCAGTATTTT.

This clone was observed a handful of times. This CDR3 is CAWTGGPNSPLHF. CDR3 nucleotides: TGTGCCTGGACGGGGGGGCCTAACTCACCCCTCCACTTT. The chain combines TRBV30 with TRBJ1-6; TRBD1 might be the D (6 bases). The V gene lost 4 bases and the J gene lost 10 bases, with 14 bases spanning the gap. The CDR3 sequence is 13 residues long. Germline V gives CDR1 GTSNPN, CDR2 SVGIG (reference sequence).

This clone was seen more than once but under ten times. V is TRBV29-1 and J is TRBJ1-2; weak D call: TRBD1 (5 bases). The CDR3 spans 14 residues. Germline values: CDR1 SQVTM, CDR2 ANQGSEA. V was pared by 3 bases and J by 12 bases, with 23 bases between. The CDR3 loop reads CSVEQTALLLSDTF. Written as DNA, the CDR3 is TGCAGCGTTGAGCAGACAGCTCTCCTGCTATCAGACACCTTC.

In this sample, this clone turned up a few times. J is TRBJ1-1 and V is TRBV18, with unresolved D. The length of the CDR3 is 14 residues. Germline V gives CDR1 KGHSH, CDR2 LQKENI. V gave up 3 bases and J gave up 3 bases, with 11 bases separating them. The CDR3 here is CASSPGSLDTEAFF. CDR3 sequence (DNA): TGTGCCAGCTCACCGGGCAGTTTAGACACTGAAGCTTTCTTT.

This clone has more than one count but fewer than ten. CDR3 region: CSTDRANTGELFF. The CDR3 nucleotides read TGCAGCACGGACAGAGCGAACACCGGGGAGCTGTTTTTT. The chain combines TRBV29-1 with TRBJ2-2; D is possibly TRBD1 (6 bases). Germline CDR1 reads SQVTM; CDR2 reads ANQGSEA. The V gene lost 8 bases and the J gene lost 0 bases, with 10 bases spanning the gap. The CDR3 runs to 13 residues.

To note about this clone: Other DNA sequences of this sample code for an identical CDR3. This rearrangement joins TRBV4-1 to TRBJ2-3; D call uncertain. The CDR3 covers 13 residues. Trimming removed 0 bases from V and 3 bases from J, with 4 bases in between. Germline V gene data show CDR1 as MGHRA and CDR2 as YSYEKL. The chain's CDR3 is CASSQEGTDTQYF. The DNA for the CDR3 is TGCGCCAGCAGCCAAGAAGGGACAGATACGCAGTATTTT.

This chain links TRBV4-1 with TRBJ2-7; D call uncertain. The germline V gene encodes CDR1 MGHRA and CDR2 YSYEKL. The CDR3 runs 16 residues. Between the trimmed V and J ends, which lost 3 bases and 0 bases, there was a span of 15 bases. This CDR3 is CASSHVLSRTSYEQYF. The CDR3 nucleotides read TGCGCCAGCAGCCACGTTCTGTCACGCACCTCCTACGAGCAGTACTTC.

CDR3 sequence reads: CASSLGAGGADTQYF. CDR3 DNA sequence: TGCGCCAGCAGCTTGGGAGCGGGGGGCGCGGATACGCAGTATTTT. The V and J genes are TRBV5-1 and TRBJ2-3; 9 bases are a match to TRBD2. The V and J ends lost 0 bases and 6 bases, in that order; junction bases with no gene match: 5. Germline V gives CDR1 SGHRS, CDR2 YFSETQ. The CDR3 runs to 15 residues.